This T cell receptor (beta chain) was obtained from a study of shared clonotypes between healthy human individuals. Study-level results: Clonotype sharing among donors likely depends on sequencing depth. At large depth, rarefaction still showed sorted-subset sequencing to be incomplete. Among the subsets, naive ones generally showed larger estimated richness than memory ones.

Splitting of CD4+ cells produced CD45RA+ naive and CD45RA-negative memory subsets. The CDR3 loop spans 14 amino acids. The germline V gene encodes CDR1 SGHVS and CDR2 FQNEAQ. V shed 5 bases and J shed 5 bases, with 15 bases lying between them. The data were produced by immunoSEQ multiplex PCR, yet TCRdb's version contains in-frame clones alone and is incomplete. Among about 2.4 million clones listed, more than 80% were seen once. To note about this clone: The antigen remains undetermined.

The specimen sequenced was naive CD4+ T cells sorted from blood. Subset reported: CD45RA+ positively selected. The chain couples TRBV7-8 to TRBJ1-1, with a tentative D call TRBD1 (6 bases). The TCR originated in a man aged 18 to 35 in good health. The DNA for the CDR3 is TGTGCCAGCAGCCCGGAGTGGGGGCGAACTGAAGCTTTCTTT. Encoded protein: CASSPEWGRTEAFF.